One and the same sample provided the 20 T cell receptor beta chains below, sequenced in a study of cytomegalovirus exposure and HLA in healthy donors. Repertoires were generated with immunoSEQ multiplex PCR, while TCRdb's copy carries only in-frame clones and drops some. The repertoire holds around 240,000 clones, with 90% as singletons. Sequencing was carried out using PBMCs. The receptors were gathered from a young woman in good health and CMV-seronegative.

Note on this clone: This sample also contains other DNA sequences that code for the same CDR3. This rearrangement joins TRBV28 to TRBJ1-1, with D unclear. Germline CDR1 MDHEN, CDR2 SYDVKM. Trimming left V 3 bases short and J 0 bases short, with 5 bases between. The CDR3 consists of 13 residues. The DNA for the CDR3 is TGTGCCAGCAGTTTTCGGGTGAACACTGAAGCTTTCTTT. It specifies CASSFRVNTEAFF. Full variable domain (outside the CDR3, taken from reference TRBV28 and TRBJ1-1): DVKVTQSSRYLVKRTGEKVFLECVQDMDHENMFWYRQDPGLGLRLIYFSYDVKMKEKGDIPEGYSVSREKKERFSLILESASTNQTSMYLCASSFRVNTEAFFGQGTRLTVV.

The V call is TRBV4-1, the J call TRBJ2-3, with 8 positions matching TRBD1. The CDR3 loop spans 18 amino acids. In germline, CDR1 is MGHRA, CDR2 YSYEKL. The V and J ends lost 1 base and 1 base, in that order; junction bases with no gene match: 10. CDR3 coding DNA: TGCGCCAGCAGCCAAGTTCGGTACCCGGGACAGGGCACAGATACGCAGTATTTT. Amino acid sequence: CASSQVRYPGQGTDTQYF.

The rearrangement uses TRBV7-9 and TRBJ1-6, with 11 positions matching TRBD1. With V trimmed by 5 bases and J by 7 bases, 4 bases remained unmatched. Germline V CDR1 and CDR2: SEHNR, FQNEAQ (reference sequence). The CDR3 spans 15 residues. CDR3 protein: CASSLRTGGNSPLHF. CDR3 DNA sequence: TGTGCCAGCAGCCTGCGGACAGGGGGCAATTCACCCCTCCACTTT.

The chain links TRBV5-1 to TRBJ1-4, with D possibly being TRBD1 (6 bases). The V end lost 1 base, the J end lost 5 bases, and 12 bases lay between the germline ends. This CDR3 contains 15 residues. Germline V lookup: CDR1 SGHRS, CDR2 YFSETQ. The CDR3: CASSLSGGGNEKLFF. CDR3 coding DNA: TGCGCCAGCAGCTTGTCGGGGGGCGGGAATGAAAAACTGTTTTTT.

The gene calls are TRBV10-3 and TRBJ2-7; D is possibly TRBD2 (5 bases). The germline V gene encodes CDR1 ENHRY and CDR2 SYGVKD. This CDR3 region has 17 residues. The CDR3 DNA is TGTGCCAGCAGTTCCACACGCCCGGGGAAAAGCTCCTACGAGCAGTACGTC. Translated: CASSSTRPGKSSYEQYV.

DNA for the CDR3: TGCAGCGTTCTCCGGGACAGGGGGTTCTATGGCTACACCTTC. It yields the protein CSVLRDRGFYGYTF. This chain connects TRBV29-1 to TRBJ1-2; TRBD1 aligns across 11 bases. This CDR3 has 14 residues. V shed 5 bases and J 4 bases; nucleotides not matched to a gene: 6. The germline CDR1 and CDR2 sequences are SQVTM and ANQGSEA. Full variable domain (rest looked up from reference TRBV29-1 and TRBJ1-2): SAVISQKPSRDICQRGTSLTIQCQVDSQVTMMFWYRQQPGQSLTLIATANQGSEATYESGFVIDKFPISRPNLTFSTLTVSNMSPEDSSIYLCSVLRDRGFYGYTFGSGTRLTVV.

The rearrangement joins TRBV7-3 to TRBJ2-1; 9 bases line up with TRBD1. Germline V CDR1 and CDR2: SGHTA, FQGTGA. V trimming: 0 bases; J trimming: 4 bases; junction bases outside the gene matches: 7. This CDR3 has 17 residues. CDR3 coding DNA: TGTGCCAGCAGCTTAACGGGGGGACAGGGACATTACAATGAGCAGTTCTTC. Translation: CASSLTGGQGHYNEQFF.

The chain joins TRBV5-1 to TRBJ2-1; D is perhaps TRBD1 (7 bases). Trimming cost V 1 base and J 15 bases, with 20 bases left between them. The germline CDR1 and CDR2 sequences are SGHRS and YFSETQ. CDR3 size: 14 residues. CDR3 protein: CASSLPGDSDRVFF. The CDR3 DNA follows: TGCGCCAGCAGCTTGCCGGGGGACAGCGATAGGGTGTTCTTC.

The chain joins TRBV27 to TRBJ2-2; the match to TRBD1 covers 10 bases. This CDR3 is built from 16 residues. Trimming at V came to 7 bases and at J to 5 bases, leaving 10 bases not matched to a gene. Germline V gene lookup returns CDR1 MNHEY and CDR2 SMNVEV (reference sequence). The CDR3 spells CASTKRQGASTGELFF. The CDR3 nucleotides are TGTGCCAGCACAAAAAGACAGGGGGCTTCAACCGGGGAGCTGTTTTTT.

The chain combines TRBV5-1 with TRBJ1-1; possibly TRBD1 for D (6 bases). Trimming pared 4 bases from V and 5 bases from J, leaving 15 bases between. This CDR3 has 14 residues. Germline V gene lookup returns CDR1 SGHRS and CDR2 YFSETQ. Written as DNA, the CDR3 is TGCGCCAGCAGCCCAAACAGGGTAGATACTGAAGCTTTCTTT. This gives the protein CASSPNRVDTEAFF.

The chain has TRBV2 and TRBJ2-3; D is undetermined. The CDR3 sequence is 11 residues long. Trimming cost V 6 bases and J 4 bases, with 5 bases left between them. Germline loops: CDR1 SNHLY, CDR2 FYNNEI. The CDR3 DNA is TGTGCCAGCAGCATTGCAGATACGCAGTATTTT. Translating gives CASSIADTQYF. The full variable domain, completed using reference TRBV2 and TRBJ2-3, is EPEVTQTPSHQVTQMGQEVILRCVPISNHLYFYWYRQILGQKVEFLVSFYNNEISEKSEIFDDQFSVERPDGSNFTLKIRSTKLEDSAMYFCASSIADTQYFGPGTRLTVL.

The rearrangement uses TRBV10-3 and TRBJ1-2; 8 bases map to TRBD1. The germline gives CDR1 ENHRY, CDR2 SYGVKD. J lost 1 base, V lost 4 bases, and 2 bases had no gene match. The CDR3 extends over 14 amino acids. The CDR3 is CAISGGQGNYGYTF. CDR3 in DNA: TGTGCCATCAGTGGTGGACAGGGTAACTATGGCTACACCTTC.

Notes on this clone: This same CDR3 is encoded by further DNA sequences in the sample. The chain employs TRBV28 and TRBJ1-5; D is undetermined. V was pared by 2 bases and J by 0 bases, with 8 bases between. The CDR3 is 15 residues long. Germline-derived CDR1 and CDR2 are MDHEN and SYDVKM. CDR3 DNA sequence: TGTGCCAGCAGTTTAGGAGGGAATAGCAATCAGCCCCAGCATTTT. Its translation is CASSLGGNSNQPQHF.

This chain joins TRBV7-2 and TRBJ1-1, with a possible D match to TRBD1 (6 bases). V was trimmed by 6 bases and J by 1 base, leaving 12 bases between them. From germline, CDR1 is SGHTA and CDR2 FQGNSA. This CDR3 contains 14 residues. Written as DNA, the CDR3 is TGTGCCAGCAGACGAGGGGGGGCGAACACTGAAGCTTTCTTT. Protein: CASRRGGANTEAFF. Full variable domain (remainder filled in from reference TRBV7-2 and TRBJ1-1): GAGVSQSPSNKVTEKGKDVELRCDPISGHTALYWYRQSLGQGLEFLIYFQGNSAPDKSGLPSDRFSAERTGGSVSTLTIQRTQQEDSAVYLCASRRGGANTEAFFGQGTRLTVV.

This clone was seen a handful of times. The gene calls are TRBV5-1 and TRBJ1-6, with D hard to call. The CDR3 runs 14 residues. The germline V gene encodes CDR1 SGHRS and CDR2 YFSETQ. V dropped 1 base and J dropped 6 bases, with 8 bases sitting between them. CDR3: CASSLWEPNSPLHF. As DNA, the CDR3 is TGCGCCAGCAGCTTGTGGGAGCCTAATTCACCCCTCCACTTT. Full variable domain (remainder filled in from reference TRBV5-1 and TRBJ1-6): KAGVTQTPRYLIKTRGQQVTLSCSPISGHRSVSWYQQTPGQGLQFLFEYFSETQRNKGNFPGRFSGRQFSNSRSEMNVSTLELGDSALYLCASSLWEPNSPLHFGNGTRLTVT.

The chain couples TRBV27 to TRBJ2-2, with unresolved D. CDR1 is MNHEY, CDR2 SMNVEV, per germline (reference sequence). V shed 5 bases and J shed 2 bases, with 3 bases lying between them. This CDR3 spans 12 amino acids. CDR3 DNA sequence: TGTGCCAGCAGTCTTAACACCGGGGAGCTGTTTTTT. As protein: CASSLNTGELFF.

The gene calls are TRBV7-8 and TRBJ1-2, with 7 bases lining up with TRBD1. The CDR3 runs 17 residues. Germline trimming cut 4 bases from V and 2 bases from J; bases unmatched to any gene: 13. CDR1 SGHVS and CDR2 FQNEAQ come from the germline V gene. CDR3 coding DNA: TGTGCCAGCAGCTCGGGATGGGCCCAGGGGGTAAACTATGGCTACACCTTC. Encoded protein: CASSSGWAQGVNYGYTF.

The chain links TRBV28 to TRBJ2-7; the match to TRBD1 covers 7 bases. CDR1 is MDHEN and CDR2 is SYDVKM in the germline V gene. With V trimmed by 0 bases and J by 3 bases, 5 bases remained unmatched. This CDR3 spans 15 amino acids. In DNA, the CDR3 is TGTGCCAGCAGTTTATGGTCAGGGGGAAACTACGAGCAGTACGTC. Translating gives CASSLWSGGNYEQYV.

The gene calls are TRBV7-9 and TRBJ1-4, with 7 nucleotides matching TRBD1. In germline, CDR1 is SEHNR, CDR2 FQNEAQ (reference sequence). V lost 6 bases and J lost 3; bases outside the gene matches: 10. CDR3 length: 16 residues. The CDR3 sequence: CASRHIQGQANEKLFF. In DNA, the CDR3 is TGTGCCAGCAGACACATACAGGGGCAGGCTAATGAAAAACTGTTTTTT.

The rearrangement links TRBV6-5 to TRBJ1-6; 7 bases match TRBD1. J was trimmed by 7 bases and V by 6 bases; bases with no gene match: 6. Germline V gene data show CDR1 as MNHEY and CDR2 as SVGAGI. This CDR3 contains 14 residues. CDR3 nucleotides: TGTGCCAGCAGCCAAGGGGGCGAGAATTCACCCCTCCACTTT. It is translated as CASSQGGENSPLHF.